This T cell receptor beta chain was obtained from a study of T cell changes during pregnancy in multiple sclerosis. Sequencing used immunoSEQ multiplex PCR; TCRdb keeps in-frame clones, though not all of them. The sample lists 15,000 to 20,000 clones, about 85% occurring once. The V and J ends lost 6 bases and 1 base, in that order; junction bases with no gene match: 9. The CDR3 is 15 residues long. The V gene's germline CDR1 is MGHRA and CDR2 YSYEKL. The sequence derives from a female donor with multiple sclerosis, enrolled in a pregnancy study. J is TRBJ2-7 and V is TRBV4-1; 7 bases map to TRBD1. Sequenced material: CD8+ T cells from peripheral blood mononuclear cells, taken after pregnancy. CDR3 nucleotides: TGCGCCAGCAGATCGGCGCCAGGGGGTTCCTACGAGCAGTACTTC. Translating it yields CASRSAPGGSYEQYF.